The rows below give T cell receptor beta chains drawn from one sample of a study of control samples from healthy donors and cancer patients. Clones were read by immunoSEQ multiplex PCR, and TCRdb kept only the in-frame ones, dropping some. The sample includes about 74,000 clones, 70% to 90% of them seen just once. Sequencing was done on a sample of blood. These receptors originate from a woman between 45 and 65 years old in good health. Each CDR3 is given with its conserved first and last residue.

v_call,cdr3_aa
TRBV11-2,CASSSGQGIYLNTEAFF
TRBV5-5,CASSLIQGSIDEQYF
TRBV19,CASSIGKGQGTYGYTF
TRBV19,CASSTLRGNQPQHF
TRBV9,CASSASTSGGGLRTDTQYF
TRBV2,CSSGDYAQYF
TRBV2,CASIGLRFTNYGYTF
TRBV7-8,CASSLDRAGPYEQYF
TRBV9,CASSVEGQGGEKLFF
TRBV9,CASSVDRYTQYF
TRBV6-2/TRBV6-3,CASSYTQGLSSNQPQHF
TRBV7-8,CASSSMIASTEAFF
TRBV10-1,CANFSQPQHF
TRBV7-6,CASSLGTSGGSFEQYF
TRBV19,CASSPRTGSYEQYF
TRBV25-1,CASSARRAEAFF
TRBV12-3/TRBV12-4,CASTQTSGGLEFF
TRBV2,CASIGQGGLGGYTF
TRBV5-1,CASSQGWLAWDEQYF
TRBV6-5,CASSSPSGHEQFF
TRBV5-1,CASSRQSAHYGYTF
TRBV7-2,CASSLGWAKTDTQYF
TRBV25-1,CASSDERGQTSITYEQYF
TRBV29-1,CSVEGLDSTYNEQFF
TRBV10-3,CAISESFNQPQHF